This T cell receptor beta chain was recorded in a study of T-cell reconstitution after alpha-beta-depleted transplantation in children. CDR1 SGHTA and CDR2 FQGNSA come from the germline V gene. The germline V and J ends were trimmed by 1 base and 8 bases, with 17 bases remaining between them. The length of the CDR3 is 16 residues. This sample's TCRbeta library carried unique molecular identifier barcodes. TCRdb analysed the PCR reads with MiXCR anew, one entry per CDR3 protein. The sample includes 490,000 or so distinct CDR3 sequences, 9.5% to 15% of them seen just once. The clonotype comes from a human donor who donated a stem cell graft to a child with combined immunodeficiency. This sample comprised PBMCs from the stem cell graft donor, obtained from the stem cell graft. The chain uses TRBV7-2 and TRBJ1-4; weak D call: TRBD1 (6 bases). CDR3 coding DNA: TGTGCCAGCAGCTTAGGGTCCGGTCAGGGGTGGGAAAAACTGTTTTTT. Residues: CASSLGSGQGWEKLFF. Full variable domain (rest looked up from reference TRBV7-2 and TRBJ1-4): GAGVSQSPSNKVTEKGKDVELRCDPISGHTALYWYRQSLGQGLEFLIYFQGNSAPDKSGLPSDRFSAERTGGSVSTLTIQRTQQEDSAVYLCASSLGSGQGWEKLFFGSGTQLSVL.